Presented here are 18 T cell receptor beta chains from one specimen sequenced in a study of T cell repertoires in cytomegalovirus infection. MiXCR, run by TCRdb on the reads, gives a single entry per CDR3 protein. The data contain approximately 240,000 distinct CDR3 sequences, 9% to 15% of them singletons. The sequencing sample was made of PBMCs. The receptors were gathered from a human donor in good health (CMV status not recorded). Some clones in this sample may be carry-over from other donors' samples.

This clonotype appeared many times. The genes are TRBV7-2 and TRBJ2-1; 11 bases match TRBD2. J was trimmed by 4 bases and V by 8 bases; bases with no gene match: 4. The CDR3 loop spans 14 amino acids. Germline values: CDR1 SGHTA, CDR2 FQGNSA. This CDR3 reads CASHRLAGYNEQFF. In DNA form, the CDR3 reads TGTGCCAGCCACCGACTAGCGGGGTACAATGAGCAGTTCTTC.

This clonotype has a handful of counts. The chain combines TRBV5-1 with TRBJ1-1, with D hard to call. Germline V gene lookup returns CDR1 SGHRS and CDR2 YFSETQ. Trimming pared 4 bases from V and 1 base from J, leaving 8 bases between. The CDR3 sequence is 13 residues long. This CDR3 reads CASSQDSNTEAFF. The CDR3 region has the DNA TGCGCCAGCAGCCAGGACTCGAACACTGAAGCTTTCTTT.

Many counts were recorded for this clonotype. The V and J genes are TRBV6-1 and TRBJ1-1; D is unresolved. The length of the CDR3 is 16 residues. The V end lost 5 bases, the J end lost 4 bases, and 20 bases lay between the germline ends. Germline V gives CDR1 MNHNS, CDR2 SASEGT. The chain's CDR3 is CASSSFFRTGSTEAFF. The DNA for the CDR3 is TGTGCCAGCAGTTCTTTTTTTCGGACGGGGAGCACTGAAGCTTTCTTT.

The sample holds many counts of this clonotype. This chain uses TRBV7-3 with TRBJ1-2; TRBD1 is a possible D gene (5 bases). Trimming removed 1 base from V and 8 bases from J, with 11 bases in between. Germline V gene sequence: CDR1 SGHTA, CDR2 FQGTGA. The CDR3 is made up of 13 amino acids. The CDR3 is CASSLNGAGGYTF. The CDR3 nucleotides are TGTGCCAGCAGCTTAAACGGGGCAGGCGGCTACACCTTC. Complete variable domain (other parts from reference TRBV7-3 and TRBJ1-2): GAGVSQTPSNKVTEKGKYVELRCDPISGHTALYWYRQSLGQGPEFLIYFQGTGAADDSGLPNDRFFAVRPEGSVSTLKIQRTERGDSAVYLCASSLNGAGGYTFGSGTRLTVV.

The sample holds a few counts of this clonotype. The rearrangement links TRBV29-1 to TRBJ1-1; the D gene is possibly TRBD1 (5 bases). The V and J ends lost 2 bases and 8 bases respectively, with 6 bases between them. CDR1 SQVTM and CDR2 ANQGSEA come from the germline V gene. The CDR3 extends over 10 amino acids. This chain's CDR3 is CSVEHREAFF. The CDR3 DNA reads TGCAGCGTTGAACACAGGGAAGCTTTCTTT.

In its sample, this clonotype was seen many times. The chain combines TRBV7-2 with TRBJ2-1; 7 bases fit TRBD2. V shed 5 bases and J 15 bases; nucleotides not matched to a gene: 13. Germline values: CDR1 SGHTA, CDR2 FQGNSA. This CDR3 region has 13 residues. Here the CDR3 DNA reads TGTGCCAGCAGCCCGAACAGCGGGACCGTCTTGTTCTTC. Its translation: CASSPNSGTVLFF. Filled out from reference TRBV7-2 and TRBJ2-1, the complete variable domain reads GAGVSQSPSNKVTEKGKDVELRCDPISGHTALYWYRQSLGQGLEFLIYFQGNSAPDKSGLPSDRFSAERTGGSVSTLTIQRTQQEDSAVYLCASSPNSGTVLFFGPGTRLTVL.

Concerning this clonotype itself: The junction and the germline gene differ at one end; a read error may be behind it. The CDR3 DNA reads as TGTGCCAGCAGGGGGGACAAAAAAAATCACCTCTTC. This sequence encodes CASRGDKKNHLF. V usage is TRBV11-3 and J usage is TRBJ2-1, with TRBD1 as a possible D gene (6 bases). This CDR3 has 12 residues. Germline-derived CDR1 and CDR2 are SGHNT and YENEEA.

The rearrangement uses TRBV15 and TRBJ1-3; 7 positions agree with TRBD1. This CDR3 contains 17 residues. The V and J ends lost 0 bases and 1 base, in that order; junction bases with no gene match: 6. Germline-derived CDR1 and CDR2 are LNHNV and YYDKDF (reference sequence). CDR3 bases: TGTGCCACCAGCAGAGATCCGCAGACAGGGTCTGGAAACACCATATATTTT. Translation gives CATSRDPQTGSGNTIYF.

This clonotype was counted ten times or more. This chain uses TRBV6-1 with TRBJ2-7, with 8 bases lining up with TRBD1. V trimming: 5 bases; J trimming: 5 bases; junction bases outside the gene matches: 5. The CDR3 consists of 13 residues. Germline loops: CDR1 MNHNS, CDR2 SASEGT. The CDR3 reads CASSLQGAHEQYF. The CDR3 DNA reads TGTGCCAGCAGTCTGCAGGGGGCGCACGAGCAGTACTTC.

At least ten counts were recorded for this clonotype. The genes are TRBV7-9 and TRBJ2-5; 7 nucleotides agree with TRBD2. The CDR3 runs to 15 residues. Germline CDR1 and CDR2: SEHNR and FQNEAQ (reference sequence). Losses at the gene ends were 5 bases for V and 0 bases for J; bases not matched to a gene: 6. The CDR3 nucleotides read TGTGCCAGCAGCCTTACCGGGGGGTACCAAGAGACCCAGTACTTC. This gives the protein CASSLTGGYQETQYF.

This clonotype was counted many times. The rearrangement links TRBV7-2 to TRBJ2-5; TRBD2 matches 10 bases. Germline CDR1 and CDR2: SGHTA and FQGNSA. The CDR3 contains 15 residues. Trimming cost V 1 base and J 6 bases; bases outside gene matches: 5. The chain's CDR3 is CASSLGAGGQKTQYF. CDR3 in DNA: TGTGCCAGCAGCTTAGGAGCGGGGGGGCAGAAGACCCAGTACTTC.

In its sample, this clonotype was seen many times. CDR3 sequence reads: CASRLPGLEYNEQFF. The CDR3 coding sequence is TGTGCCAGTCGACTGCCGGGACTAGAATACAATGAGCAGTTCTTC. The rearrangement joins TRBV19 to TRBJ2-1, with 8 nucleotides matching TRBD2. V lost 8 bases to trimming and J lost 4 bases; unmatched junction nucleotides: 10. Germline loops: CDR1 LNHDA, CDR2 SQIVND (reference sequence). This CDR3 contains 15 residues.

This clonotype came up a few times. The J gene is TRBJ2-1, the V gene TRBV4-3, with 9 bases that match TRBD2. The CDR3 is 18 amino acids. Per the germline V gene, CDR1 is LGHNA and CDR2 is YSLEER. The J segment lost 7 bases and the V segment lost 0 bases, leaving 13 bases of the junction unmatched. The CDR3 sequence is CASSQDHPLAGNRNEQFF. In DNA, the CDR3 is TGCGCCAGCAGCCAAGACCACCCCCTAGCGGGAAATAGGAATGAGCAGTTCTTC.

This clonotype was seen ten or more times. The chain links TRBV7-2 to TRBJ2-7; possible D gene TRBD1, 5 bases. Germline CDR1 SGHTA, CDR2 FQGNSA. The ends were cut back, 1 base at V and 9 bases at J, with 19 bases in the middle. The CDR3 loop spans 15 amino acids. CDR3 coding DNA: TGTGCCAGCAGCTTAGAGGGGTTAGCACAAAAGGGGCAGTACTTC. Its translation: CASSLEGLAQKGQYF.

In this sample, this clonotype turned up many times. The rearrangement links TRBV7-2 to TRBJ2-2; D gene uncertain. The CDR3 is 16 residues long. Trimming left V 1 base short and J 2 bases short, with 11 bases between. Looked up from germline, CDR1 is SGHTA and CDR2 is FQGNSA. CDR3 in amino acids: CASSLELAVNTGELFF. CDR3 nucleotides: TGTGCCAGCAGCTTAGAATTAGCCGTTAACACCGGGGAGCTGTTTTTT.

At least ten counts were recorded for this clonotype. The rearrangement joins TRBV11-1 to TRBJ2-2, with 14 nucleotides matching TRBD2. V was clipped by 5 bases and J by 3 bases; unmatched bases: 8. The germline V gene has CDR1 SGHAT and CDR2 FQDESV (reference sequence). The CDR3 has 18 residues. The CDR3 nucleotides are TGTGCCAGCAGCGGACTAGCGGGAGGCCCTATATACACCGGGGAGCTGTTTTTT. Protein product: CASSGLAGGPIYTGELFF.

This clonotype was counted only a few times. The chain combines TRBV29-1 with TRBJ1-1, with TRBD1 matching 7 bases. The junction had 13 bases not matched to a gene; V was cut back by 1 base and J by 8 bases. CDR1 and CDR2 from the germline V gene are SQVTM and ANQGSEA. This CDR3 spans 15 amino acids. The CDR3 DNA is TGCAGCGTTGAAGTCTTTGGGGGCAGGGGGGACGAAGCTTTCTTT. This translates into CSVEVFGGRGDEAFF.

This clonotype was recorded many times. This sequence joins TRBV12-3 or TRBV12-4 and TRBJ1-1, with D perhaps matching TRBD1 (6 bases). V was cut by 4 bases and J by 3 bases, with 12 bases left in between. The CDR3 contains 14 residues. CDR3 coding DNA: TGTGCCAGCAGTTCCAGGGGTTCGTACACTGAAGCTTTCTTT. Encoded protein: CASSSRGSYTEAFF.